The 23 T cell receptor beta chains in this list originate from one sample, sequenced in a study of blood T cell repertoires in COVID-19. TCRdb keeps only in-frame clones here, not all; method: immunoSEQ multiplex PCR. Among about 230,000 clones listed, 87% were seen once. The sample taken for sequencing was peripheral blood. All receptors derive from a woman aged 18 to 35 who had recovered from COVID-19.

The rearrangement joins TRBV7-8 to TRBJ2-7; no clear D gene. The V and J ends lost 5 bases and 2 bases respectively, with 10 bases between them. The CDR3 loop spans 13 amino acids. Germline CDR1 and CDR2: SGHVS and FQNEAQ. The CDR3 is CASSVGPPYEQYF. In nucleotides, the CDR3 is TGTGCCAGCAGCGTTGGGCCTCCCTACGAGCAGTACTTC.

V gene TRBV19 combines with J gene TRBJ1-2; no firm D call. This CDR3 is 15 amino acids long. The germline V gene has CDR1 LNHDA and CDR2 SQIVND (reference sequence). The germline V and J ends were trimmed by 3 bases and 4 bases, with 15 bases remaining between them. The CDR3 reads CASSIPRSNVYGYTF. The CDR3 region has the DNA TGTGCCAGTAGTATCCCCCGGAGCAACGTCTATGGCTACACCTTC.

The gene calls are TRBV20-1 and TRBJ1-5; no reliable D call. V shed 3 bases and J shed 8 bases, with 14 bases lying between them. The CDR3 spans 13 residues. Per germline, CDR1 DFQATT and CDR2 SNEGSKA (reference sequence). The CDR3 is CSASLQIDEPQHF. As DNA, the CDR3 is TGCAGTGCTAGTTTACAGATCGATGAGCCCCAGCATTTT.

The rearrangement links TRBV7-3 to TRBJ2-5, with D maybe TRBD1 (7 bases). Looked up from germline, CDR1 is SGHTA and CDR2 is FQGTGA. Trimming removed 6 bases at V and 5 bases at J, with 19 bases between. This CDR3 region has 15 residues. The CDR3 DNA sequence: TGTGCCAGCAGTCTTCAGGGGGGAGAATGGGAGACCCAGTACTTC. This translates into CASSLQGGEWETQYF.

The chain combines TRBV7-3 with TRBJ2-6; D possibly corresponds to TRBD2 (5 bases). CDR1 is SGHTA and CDR2 is FQGTGA in the germline V gene. Between the trimmed V and J ends, which lost 8 bases and 0 bases, there was a span of 11 bases. The CDR3 covers 15 residues. The CDR3 protein is CASGDGSSGANVLTF. The CDR3 bases are TGTGCCAGCGGGGATGGGAGCTCTGGGGCCAACGTCCTGACTTTC.

The genes are TRBV7-2 and TRBJ2-3; D might be TRBD1 (6 bases). CDR1 and CDR2 from the germline V gene are SGHTA and FQGNSA. Trimming left V 1 base short and J 4 bases short, with 9 bases between. The CDR3 is 14 residues long. The CDR3, as DNA: TGTGCCAGCAGCTTAGAACAGGGCCCAGATACGCAGTATTTT. Amino acid sequence: CASSLEQGPDTQYF.

The rearrangement links TRBV30 to TRBJ1-6; no clear D gene. Trimming stripped 2 bases from V and 4 bases from J, with 9 bases between. Germline lookup yields CDR1 GTSNPN and CDR2 SVGIG (reference sequence). There are 14 residues in the CDR3. This CDR3 reads CAWSMAGYNSPLHF. In DNA, the CDR3 is TGTGCCTGGAGTATGGCAGGATATAATTCACCCCTCCACTTT.

This rearrangement joins TRBV3-1 (or the pseudogene TRBV3-2) to TRBJ1-1, with D tentatively TRBD1 (5 bases). The CDR3 extends over 13 amino acids. V was clipped by 2 bases and J by 7 bases, with 11 bases between them. Per the germline V gene, CDR1 is LGHDT and CDR2 is YNNKEL (reference sequence). The CDR3 sequence: CASSQTQGFEAFF. The CDR3 coding sequence is TGTGCCAGCAGCCAAACCCAGGGTTTTGAAGCTTTCTTT.

The rearrangement joins TRBV6-2 or TRBV6-3 to TRBJ2-7; 11 bases fit TRBD2. The CDR3 loop spans 15 amino acids. The germline gives CDR1 MNHEY, CDR2 SVGEGT. Trimming at V came to 5 bases and at J to 2 bases, leaving 5 bases not matched to a gene. The CDR3 DNA is TGTGCCAGCAGTCCCGGACTAGCGGGTCCCTACGAGCAGTACTTC. Its protein product is CASSPGLAGPYEQYF.

The chain carries TRBV18 and TRBJ1-5, with 7 bases lining up with TRBD1. The CDR3 has 14 amino acids. V lost 5 bases and J lost 4; bases outside the gene matches: 5. Germline values: CDR1 KGHSH, CDR2 LQKENI. The CDR3 sequence is CASSDHRGNQPQHF. For the CDR3, the DNA is TGTGCCAGCTCAGACCACAGGGGAAATCAGCCCCAGCATTTT.

V usage is TRBV9 and J usage is TRBJ2-3; D unclear. This CDR3 is built from 14 residues. Trimming cost V 2 bases and J 0 bases, with 7 bases left between them. Germline V gives CDR1 SGDLS, CDR2 YYNGEE. CDR3 sequence reads: CASSVGSSTDTQYF. CDR3 nucleotide sequence: TGTGCCAGCAGCGTCGGGTCAAGCACAGATACGCAGTATTTT.

The chain carries TRBV9 and TRBJ1-1; possible D gene TRBD1, 6 bases. The CDR3 length is 14 residues. CDR1 SGDLS and CDR2 YYNGEE come from the germline V gene. V was cut by 2 bases and J by 4 bases, with 12 bases left in between. CDR3 coding DNA: TGTGCCAGCAGCGTCAGGGGCGTCGGCACTGAAGCTTTCTTT. It specifies CASSVRGVGTEAFF.

The chain is built from TRBV4-3 and TRBJ1-4; no clear D. The CDR3 sequence is 13 residues long. The germline gives CDR1 LGHNA, CDR2 YSLEER. The ends were cut back, 1 base at V and 6 bases at J, with 6 bases in the middle. In nucleotides, the CDR3 is TGCGCCAGCAGCCAAGGGAGGGATGAAAAACTGTTTTTT. It codes for CASSQGRDEKLFF.

As regards this clone: Mismatch with germline at one junction end may stem from a read error. The chain carries TRBV6-2 or TRBV6-3 and TRBJ1-1; 8 bases are a match to TRBD1. Germline CDR1 is MNHEY and CDR2 is SVGEGT. The CDR3 totals 14 residues. The CDR3 DNA reads TGTGCCAGCAGCTTGGACAGGGCTAATCCTGAAACTTTCTTT. It specifies CASSLDRANPETFF.

This chain links TRBV3-1 (or the pseudogene TRBV3-2) with TRBJ1-3, with D unclear. The CDR3 covers 18 residues. V was trimmed by 3 bases and J by 1 base, leaving 19 bases between them. Germline V gene lookup returns CDR1 LGHDT and CDR2 YNNKEL (reference sequence). The CDR3 reads CASSQPLGRASSGNTIYF. CDR3 in DNA: TGTGCCAGCAGCCAGCCCCTCGGCAGAGCGAGTTCTGGAAACACCATATATTTT.

J is TRBJ2-5 and V is TRBV13; 8 bases agree with TRBD2. The CDR3 consists of 15 residues. V shed 6 bases and J 7 bases; nucleotides not matched to a gene: 13. The germline V gene has CDR1 PRHDT and CDR2 FYEKMQ (reference sequence). The CDR3 coding sequence is TGTGCCAGCAGTGGGGAGCGGGAGCTTGGCGGGACCCAGTACTTC. As protein: CASSGERELGGTQYF. The variable domain in full, completed from reference TRBV13 and TRBJ2-5, reads AAGVIQSPRHLIKEKRETATLKCYPIPRHDTVYWYQQGPGQDPQFLISFYEKMQSDKGSIPDRFSAQQFSDYHSELNMSSLELGDSALYFCASSGERELGGTQYFGPGTRLLVL.

The J gene is TRBJ2-5, the V gene TRBV6-5, with 8 bases fitting TRBD2. The CDR3 runs to 15 residues. Germline CDR1 MNHEY, CDR2 SVGAGI. The J segment lost 2 bases and the V segment lost 1 base, leaving 3 bases of the junction unmatched. CDR3 coding DNA: TGTGCCAGCAGTTACTGGGCTAGCGGGCAAGAGACCCAGTACTTC. Encoded protein: CASSYWASGQETQYF.

The J gene is TRBJ2-5, the V gene TRBV27; no definite D call. This CDR3 comprises 14 residues. Trimming removed 5 bases at V and 7 bases at J, with 17 bases between. CDR1 and CDR2 from the germline V gene are MNHEY and SMNVEV (reference sequence). CDR3: CASSRRRQPGTQYF. As DNA, the CDR3 is TGTGCCAGCAGTAGGAGAAGGCAGCCCGGGACCCAGTACTTC.

The CDR3 coding sequence is TGTGCCAGCAGTTACAACACAGATACGCAGTATTTT. This translates into CASSYNTDTQYF. The J gene is TRBJ2-3, the V gene TRBV7-8; D is ambiguous. Trimming shortened V by 6 bases and J by 2 bases, and 6 bases separated the two germline ends. CDR1 is SGHVS and CDR2 is FQNEAQ in the germline V gene. The CDR3 extends over 12 amino acids.

The chain couples TRBV18 to TRBJ1-1; possibly TRBD1 for D (5 bases). V lost 4 bases to trimming and J lost 3 bases, with 12 bases between them. In germline, CDR1 is KGHSH, CDR2 LQKENI. There are 14 residues in the CDR3. This CDR3 is CASSQVLGDTEAFF. In DNA, the CDR3 is TGTGCCAGCTCACAGGTTCTAGGGGACACTGAAGCTTTCTTT.

The V call is TRBV24-1, the J call TRBJ2-3, with a weak D call TRBD1 (6 bases). Germline V gives CDR1 KGHDR, CDR2 SFDVKD. CDR3 length: 17 residues. V was trimmed by 4 bases and J by 0 bases, leaving 16 bases between them. CDR3: CATSDYQGTPSTDTQYF. The CDR3 DNA is TGTGCCACCAGTGACTATCAGGGGACACCTAGCACAGATACGCAGTATTTT.

The chain recombines TRBV4-1 with TRBJ1-5; 9 bases are a match to TRBD1. V lost 3 bases and J lost 4; bases outside the gene matches: 4. The length of the CDR3 is 15 residues. Germline-derived CDR1 and CDR2 are MGHRA and YSYEKL. CDR3 in amino acids: CASSQGTGMNQPQHF. The CDR3 bases are TGCGCCAGCAGCCAGGGGACAGGGATGAATCAGCCCCAGCATTTT.

This rearrangement joins TRBV7-2 to TRBJ2-1; the D is unclear. Germline V gene lookup returns CDR1 SGHTA and CDR2 FQGNSA. This CDR3 spans 15 amino acids. V gave up 5 bases and J gave up 10 bases, with 21 bases separating them. DNA of the CDR3: TGTGCCAGCAGCCCCGACTCGGCCTCGAGGTGGGAGCAGTTCTTC. It codes for CASSPDSASRWEQFF.